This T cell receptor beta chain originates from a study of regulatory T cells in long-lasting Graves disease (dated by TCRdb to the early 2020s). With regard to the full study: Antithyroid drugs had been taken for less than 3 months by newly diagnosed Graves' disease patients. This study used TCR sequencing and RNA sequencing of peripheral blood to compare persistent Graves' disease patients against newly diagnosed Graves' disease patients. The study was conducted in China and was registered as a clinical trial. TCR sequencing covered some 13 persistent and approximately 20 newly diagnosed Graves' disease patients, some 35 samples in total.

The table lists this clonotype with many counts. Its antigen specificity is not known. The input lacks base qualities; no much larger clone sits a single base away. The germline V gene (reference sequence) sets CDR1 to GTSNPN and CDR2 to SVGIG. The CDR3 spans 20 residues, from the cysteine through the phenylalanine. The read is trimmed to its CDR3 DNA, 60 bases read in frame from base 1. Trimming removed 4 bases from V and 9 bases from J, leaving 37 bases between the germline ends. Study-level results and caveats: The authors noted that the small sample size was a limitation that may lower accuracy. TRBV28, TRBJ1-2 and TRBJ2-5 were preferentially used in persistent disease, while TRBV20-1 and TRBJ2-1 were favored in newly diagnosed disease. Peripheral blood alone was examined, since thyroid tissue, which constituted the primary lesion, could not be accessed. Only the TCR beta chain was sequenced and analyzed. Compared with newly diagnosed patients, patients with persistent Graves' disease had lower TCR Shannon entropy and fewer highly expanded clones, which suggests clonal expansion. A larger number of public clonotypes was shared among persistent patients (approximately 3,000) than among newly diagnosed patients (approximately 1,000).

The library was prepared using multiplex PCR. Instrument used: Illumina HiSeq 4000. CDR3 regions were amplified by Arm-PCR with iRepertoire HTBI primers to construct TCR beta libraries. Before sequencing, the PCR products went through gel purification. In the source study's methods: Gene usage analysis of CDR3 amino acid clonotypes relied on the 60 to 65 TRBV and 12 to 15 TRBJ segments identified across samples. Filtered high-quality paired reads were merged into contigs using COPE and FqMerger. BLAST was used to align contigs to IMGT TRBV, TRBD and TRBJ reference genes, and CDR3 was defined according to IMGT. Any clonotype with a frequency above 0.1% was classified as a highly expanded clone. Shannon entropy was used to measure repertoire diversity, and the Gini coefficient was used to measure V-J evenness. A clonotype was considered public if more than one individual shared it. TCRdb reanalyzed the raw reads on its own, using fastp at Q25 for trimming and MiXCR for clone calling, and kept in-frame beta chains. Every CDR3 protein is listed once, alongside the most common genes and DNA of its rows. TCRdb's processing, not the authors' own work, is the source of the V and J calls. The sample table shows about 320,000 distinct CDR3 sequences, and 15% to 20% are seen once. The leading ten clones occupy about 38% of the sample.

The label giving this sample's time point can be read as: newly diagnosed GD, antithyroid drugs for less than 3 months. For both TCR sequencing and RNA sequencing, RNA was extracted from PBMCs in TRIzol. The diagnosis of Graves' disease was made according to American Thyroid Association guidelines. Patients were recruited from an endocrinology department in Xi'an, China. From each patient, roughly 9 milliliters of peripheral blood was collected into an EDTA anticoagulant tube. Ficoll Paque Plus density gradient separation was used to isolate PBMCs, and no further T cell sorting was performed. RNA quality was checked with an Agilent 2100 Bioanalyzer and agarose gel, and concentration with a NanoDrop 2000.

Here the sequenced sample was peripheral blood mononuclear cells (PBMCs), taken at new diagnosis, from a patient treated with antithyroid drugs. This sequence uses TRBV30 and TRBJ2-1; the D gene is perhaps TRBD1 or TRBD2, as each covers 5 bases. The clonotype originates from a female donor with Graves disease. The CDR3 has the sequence CAWMAGTPKQLSVFFGEQFF. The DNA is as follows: TGTGCCTGGATGGCCGGGACCCCAAAACAGCTCTCAGTGTTTTTTGGTGAGCAGTTCTTC.